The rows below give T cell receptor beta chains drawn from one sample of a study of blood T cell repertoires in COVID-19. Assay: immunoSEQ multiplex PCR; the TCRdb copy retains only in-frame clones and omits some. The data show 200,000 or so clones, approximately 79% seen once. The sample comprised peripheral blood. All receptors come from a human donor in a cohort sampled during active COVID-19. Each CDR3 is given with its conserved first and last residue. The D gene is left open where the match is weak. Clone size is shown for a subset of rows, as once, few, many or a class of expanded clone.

DNA: TGTGCCAGCTCACCTACCGGGACAGGGGAAGAGACCCAGTACTTC
CDR3: CASSPTGTGEETQYF
size: NA
D: TRBD1
V: TRBV18
J: TRBJ2-5

DNA: TGTGCCAGCAGCCAAGAACAGGGGGGCAACTATGGCTACACCTTC
CDR3: CASSQEQGGNYGYTF
size: once
D: TRBD1
V: TRBV4-2
J: TRBJ1-2

DNA: TGTGCCAGTATAAGTTCTATGGGGCCGATGAAAAATGAAAAACTGTTTTTT
CDR3: CASISSMGPMKNEKLFF
size: few
D: NA
V: TRBV19
J: TRBJ1-4

DNA: TGTGCCAGCTCACCAGGACAGATCAATGAAAAACTGTTTTTT
CDR3: CASSPGQINEKLFF
size: NA
D: NA
V: TRBV18
J: TRBJ1-4

DNA: TGCGCCAGCAGCTTGGGAGGGAGCTCCTACAATGAGCAGTTCTTC
CDR3: CASSLGGSSYNEQFF
size: once
D: NA
V: TRBV5-1
J: TRBJ2-1

DNA: TGTGCCAGCAGCTTGGTCGGTCAGGTACAATCACCCCTCCACTTT
CDR3: CASSLVGQVQSPLHF
size: few
D: NA
V: TRBV5-4
J: TRBJ1-6

DNA: TGTGCCAGTAGTCCCACACGACAGGGTTGGCTGTTTTTT
CDR3: CASSPTRQGWLFF
size: once
D: TRBD1
V: TRBV19
J: TRBJ1-4

DNA: TGTGCCAGTAGTATTTTCGGGACAGGGGACGAAAAACTGTTTTTT
CDR3: CASSIFGTGDEKLFF
size: NA
D: TRBD1
V: TRBV19
J: TRBJ1-4

DNA: TGTGCCAGCAGCCTCGACAGGGTTAATGAAAAACTGTTTTTT
CDR3: CASSLDRVNEKLFF
size: NA
D: TRBD1
V: TRBV28
J: TRBJ1-4

DNA: TGTGCCAGCTCGCAGGGGGCCACTAATGAAAAACTGTTTTTT
CDR3: CASSQGATNEKLFF
size: NA
D: TRBD1
V: TRBV18
J: TRBJ1-4

DNA: TGTGCCTCCGGGACTAGCGGGAACGAGCAGTACTTC
CDR3: CASGTSGNEQYF
size: NA
D: TRBD2
V: TRBV7-9
J: TRBJ2-7

DNA: TGTGCCAGCAGTCACCAGGGGTCCTCTGGAAACACCATATATTTT
CDR3: CASSHQGSSGNTIYF
size: NA
D: NA
V: TRBV28
J: TRBJ1-3

DNA: TGTGCCAGTAGTATGGCCCTAGCGAACGAGCAGTTCTTC
CDR3: CASSMALANEQFF
size: NA
D: NA
V: TRBV19
J: TRBJ2-1

DNA: TGTGCCAGCAGTCCCGGGACAGGGGTAGGGAACACTGAAGCTTTCTTT
CDR3: CASSPGTGVGNTEAFF
size: NA
D: TRBD1
V: TRBV27
J: TRBJ1-1

DNA: TGCAGCGTTGGCAGATCCACGGGGTATGGCTACACCTTC
CDR3: CSVGRSTGYGYTF
size: NA
D: NA
V: TRBV29-1
J: TRBJ1-2

DNA: TGTGCCACCAGCCCGCTGGACAGGGACACTGAAGCTTTCTTT
CDR3: CATSPLDRDTEAFF
size: NA
D: TRBD1
V: TRBV15
J: TRBJ1-1

DNA: TGTGCCAGCAGTTACATTCGGGGGACCTACGAGCAGTACTTC
CDR3: CASSYIRGTYEQYF
size: NA
D: NA
V: TRBV6-2/TRBV6-3
J: TRBJ2-7

DNA: TGTGCCAGCAGCGCAGAGACTAACACCGGGGAGCTGTTTTTT
CDR3: CASSAETNTGELFF
size: NA
D: NA
V: TRBV6-4
J: TRBJ2-2

DNA: TGTGCCAGCAGCTTGGGAGGCGGGTCCTACGAGCAGTACTTC
CDR3: CASSLGGGSYEQYF
size: NA
D: NA
V: TRBV5-4
J: TRBJ2-7

DNA: TGTGCCAGCAGCCCACAGGGGGTTGACACTGAAGCTTTCTTT
CDR3: CASSPQGVDTEAFF
size: NA
D: TRBD1
V: TRBV5-4
J: TRBJ1-1

DNA: TGTGCCAGCAGCACTAGCGGGACTCTCTACAATGAGCAGTTCTTC
CDR3: CASSTSGTLYNEQFF
size: NA
D: TRBD2
V: TRBV6-4
J: TRBJ2-1

DNA: TGTGCCAGCAGCCCCTCCGAGGATGAGCAGTTCTTC
CDR3: CASSPSEDEQFF
size: NA
D: NA
V: TRBV7-9
J: TRBJ2-1

DNA: TGTGCCAGCAGAACTGCAGGGAAGGCTAATGAAAAACTGTTTTTT
CDR3: CASRTAGKANEKLFF
size: NA
D: NA
V: TRBV27
J: TRBJ1-4

DNA: TGTGCCAGCAACTCCCCGGCGGGAGGGGCGTTTAATGAGCAGTTCTTC
CDR3: CASNSPAGGAFNEQFF
size: NA
D: TRBD2
V: TRBV28
J: TRBJ2-1

DNA: TGTGCCTGGACCTCGAGTTCCGGGGAGCTGTTTTTT
CDR3: CAWTSSSGELFF
size: NA
D: NA
V: TRBV30
J: TRBJ2-2

DNA: TGTGCCAGCAGTCGGGACAGCAATGAAAAACTGTTTTTT
CDR3: CASSRDSNEKLFF
size: NA
D: TRBD1
V: TRBV2
J: TRBJ1-4

DNA: TGTGCCAGCAGCTTAGGACCCAGACTTCCCTACAATGAGCAGTTCTTC
CDR3: CASSLGPRLPYNEQFF
size: NA
D: NA
V: TRBV7-9
J: TRBJ2-1

DNA: TGCGCCAGCAGTGAGCGGGAGGTATACGAGCAGTACTTC
CDR3: CASSEREVYEQYF
size: NA
D: TRBD2
V: TRBV10-2
J: TRBJ2-7

DNA: TGTGCCAGCTCACCACCGGAGGTAGCGGGAGGGCCTCGGCCGGCACAGACGCAGTATTTT
CDR3: CASSPPEVAGGPRPAQTQYF
size: NA
D: TRBD2
V: TRBV18
J: TRBJ2-3

DNA: TGTGCCACCAGTGATGGGGGCCAGGGTGCTGGCTACACCTTC
CDR3: CATSDGGQGAGYTF
size: NA
D: NA
V: TRBV24-1
J: TRBJ1-2

DNA: TGCGCCAGCAGCTGGGGCCCGACGGACACCATATATTTT
CDR3: CASSWGPTDTIYF
size: few
D: NA
V: TRBV5-1
J: TRBJ1-3

DNA: TGTGCCAGCAGCATAGCGGGAGCAGGAGATACGCAGTATTTT
CDR3: CASSIAGAGDTQYF
size: NA
D: TRBD2
V: TRBV7-3
J: TRBJ2-3

DNA: TGTGCCAGCAGTTTGAGCCAGGGCGATCAGCCCCAGCATTTT
CDR3: CASSLSQGDQPQHF
size: few
D: NA
V: TRBV27
J: TRBJ1-5

DNA: TGCGCCAGCAGCCGCATGACTAGGGACACCGGGGAGCTGTTTTTT
CDR3: CASSRMTRDTGELFF
size: NA
D: NA
V: TRBV4-3
J: TRBJ2-2

DNA: TGTGCCAGCAGCTTAAGAGGGCTGGGGGGAGGAACCACCTACGAGCAGTACTTC
CDR3: CASSLRGLGGGTTYEQYF
size: NA
D: NA
V: TRBV7-2
J: TRBJ2-7

DNA: TGTGCCAGCAGGGGACAGGATCCAGATACGCAGTATTTT
CDR3: CASRGQDPDTQYF
size: NA
D: TRBD1
V: TRBV25-1
J: TRBJ2-3

DNA: TGTGCCAGCTCACTCTCGACAGGGTCGTATTCACCCCTCCACTTT
CDR3: CASSLSTGSYSPLHF
size: NA
D: TRBD1
V: TRBV18
J: TRBJ1-6

DNA: TGTGCCAGCAGCTGGACAGGGTACGAGCAGTACTTC
CDR3: CASSWTGYEQYF
size: once
D: TRBD1
V: TRBV7-9
J: TRBJ2-7

DNA: TGTGCCAGCAGCTTGGTCCAGGGGGGCACTGAAGCTTTCTTT
CDR3: CASSLVQGGTEAFF
size: few
D: TRBD1
V: TRBV5-4
J: TRBJ1-1

DNA: TGTGCCAGCAGCGCGGGACTAAGGGACATTCAGTACTTC
CDR3: CASSAGLRDIQYF
size: NA
D: TRBD2
V: TRBV5-4
J: TRBJ2-4

DNA: TGTGCCACCAGCAGACGCCGGGACAGGGGGAACGGAGCTTTCTTT
CDR3: CATSRRRDRGNGAFF
size: NA
D: TRBD1
V: TRBV15
J: TRBJ1-1

DNA: TGTGCCAGCAGTGGCTATAACTATGGCTACACCTTC
CDR3: CASSGYNYGYTF
size: NA
D: NA
V: TRBV2
J: TRBJ1-2

DNA: TGCGCCAGCAGCCAAGATCTAAAGGGGGATACGCAGTATTTT
CDR3: CASSQDLKGDTQYF
size: NA
D: NA
V: TRBV4-3
J: TRBJ2-3